This T cell receptor (beta chain) was sequenced for a study of neurological immune-mediated disorders. Study observations and caveats: Across subjects, no CDR3 amino acid sequence appeared in expanded clones of more than one subject, a finding that suggested private repertoires in all groups.

Time point here: longitudinal time-point 1 (baseline). 2 million unsorted PBMCs were stored in RNAlater at -80 °C before RNA extraction. This clonotype was observed a handful of times. The antigen is not known. As for the cDNA, it was generated by 5'RACE with 10-nucleotide random UMIs. A single record per CDR3 protein comes from TCRdb applying MiXCR to the 5' RACE reads. The table has about 53,000 distinct CDR3 sequences, less than 12% seen once. Germline V gives CDR1 SGHRS, CDR2 YFSETQ. The CDR3 contains 15 residues. V lost 0 bases and J lost 2, with 8 bases in between. The receptor comes from a woman between 40 and 50 years old in good health. The rearrangement uses TRBV5-1 and TRBJ2-2, with unresolved D. Sequenced: PBMCs. This chain's CDR3 is CASSLAPLNTGELFF. DNA for the CDR3: TGCGCCAGCAGCTTGGCCCCCCTTAACACCGGGGAGCTGTTTTTT.